This passage covers 4 T cell receptor beta chains from one sample sequenced in a study of regulatory and conventional T cells in breast cancer. Each CDR3 protein is one row after TCRdb ran MiXCR on the PCR reads. Among some 16,000 distinct CDR3 sequences, around a third were seen once, and the ten largest hold 1.5% to 2%. Sequencing was done on a sample of conventional T cells from blood. The receptors come from a female donor in good health.

V and J are TRBV20-1 and TRBJ2-1, with 8 bases matching TRBD1. Losses at the gene ends were 6 bases for V and 7 bases for J; bases not matched to a gene: 11. Per germline, CDR1 DFQATT and CDR2 SNEGSKA (reference sequence). The CDR3 is made up of 14 amino acids. This chain's CDR3 is CSASQGARWNEQFF. CDR3 nucleotide sequence: TGCAGTGCATCCCAGGGGGCGCGTTGGAATGAGCAGTTCTTC.

CDR3 DNA sequence: TGCGCCAGCAGCCTCGATCGGGACTATGGCTACACCTTC. Protein sequence: CASSLDRDYGYTF. The chain recombines TRBV4-3 with TRBJ1-2; D remains ambiguous. Looked up from germline, CDR1 is LGHNA and CDR2 is YSLEER. Trimming took off 4 bases at V and 3 bases at J, with 9 bases between the two ends. The length of the CDR3 is 13 residues.

This rearrangement joins TRBV5-1 to TRBJ2-7, with D hard to call. The CDR3 is made up of 15 amino acids. Looked up from germline, CDR1 is SGHRS and CDR2 is YFSETQ. V was pared by 3 bases and J by 3 bases, with 16 bases between. The CDR3: CASSSDYGRFYEQYF. The CDR3, as DNA: TGCGCCAGCAGCTCCGATTACGGGCGTTTCTACGAGCAGTACTTC.

This chain connects TRBV7-2 to TRBJ2-1, with TRBD2 matching 9 bases. Germline trimming cut 7 bases from V and 5 bases from J; bases unmatched to any gene: 9. This CDR3 contains 15 residues. Germline lookup yields CDR1 SGHTA and CDR2 FQGNSA. The CDR3 region has the DNA TGTGCCAGCACTTGGGCGGGAGGGTCCCACAATGAGCAGTTCTTC. Its protein is CASTWAGGSHNEQFF.